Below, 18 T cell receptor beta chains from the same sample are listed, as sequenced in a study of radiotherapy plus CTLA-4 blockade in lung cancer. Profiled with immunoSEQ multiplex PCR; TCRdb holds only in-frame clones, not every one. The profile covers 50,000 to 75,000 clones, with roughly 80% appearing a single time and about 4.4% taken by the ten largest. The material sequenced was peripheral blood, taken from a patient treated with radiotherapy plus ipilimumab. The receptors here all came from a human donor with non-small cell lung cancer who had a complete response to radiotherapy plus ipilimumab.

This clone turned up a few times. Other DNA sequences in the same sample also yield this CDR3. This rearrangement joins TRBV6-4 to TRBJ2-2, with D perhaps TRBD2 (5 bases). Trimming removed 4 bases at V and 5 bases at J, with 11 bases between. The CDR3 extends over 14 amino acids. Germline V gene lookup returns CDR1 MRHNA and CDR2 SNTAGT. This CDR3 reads CASSASPGTGELFF. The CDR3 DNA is TGTGCCAGCAGTGCTAGCCCGGGAACCGGGGAGCTGTTTTTT.

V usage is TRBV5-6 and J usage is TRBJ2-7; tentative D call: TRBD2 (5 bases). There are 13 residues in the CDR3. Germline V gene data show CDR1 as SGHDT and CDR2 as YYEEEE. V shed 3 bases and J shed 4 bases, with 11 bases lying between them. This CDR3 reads CASSSPRGYEQYV. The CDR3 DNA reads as TGTGCCAGCAGCTCCCCCCGAGGGTACGAGCAGTACGTC.

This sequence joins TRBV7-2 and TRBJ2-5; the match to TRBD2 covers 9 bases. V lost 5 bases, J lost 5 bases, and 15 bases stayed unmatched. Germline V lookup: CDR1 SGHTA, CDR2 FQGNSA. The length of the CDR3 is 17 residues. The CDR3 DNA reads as TGTGCCAGCAGCCGTACCGGGACTAGCATGAGAATGGAGACCCAGTACTTC. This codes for CASSRTGTSMRMETQYF.

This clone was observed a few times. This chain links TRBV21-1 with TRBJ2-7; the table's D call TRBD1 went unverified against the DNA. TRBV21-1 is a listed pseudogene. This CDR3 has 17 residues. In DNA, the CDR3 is TGTGCCAGCAGCAAAGAATATGGGCCCAAAGTAGGCTACGAGCAGTACTTC. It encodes CASSKEYGPKVGYEQYF.

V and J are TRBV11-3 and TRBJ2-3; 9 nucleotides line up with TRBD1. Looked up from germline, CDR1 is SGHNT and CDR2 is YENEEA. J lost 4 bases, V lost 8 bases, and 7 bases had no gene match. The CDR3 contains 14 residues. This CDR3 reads CASRAGTGSDTQYF. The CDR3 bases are TGTGCCAGCCGGGCGGGGACAGGGTCAGATACGCAGTATTTT.

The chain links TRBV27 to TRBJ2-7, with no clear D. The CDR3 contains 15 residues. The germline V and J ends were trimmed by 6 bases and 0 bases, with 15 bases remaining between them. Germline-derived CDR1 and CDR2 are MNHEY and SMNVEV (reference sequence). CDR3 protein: CASRPPPQSSYEQYV. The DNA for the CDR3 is TGTGCCAGCAGACCCCCTCCGCAAAGCTCCTACGAGCAGTACGTC.

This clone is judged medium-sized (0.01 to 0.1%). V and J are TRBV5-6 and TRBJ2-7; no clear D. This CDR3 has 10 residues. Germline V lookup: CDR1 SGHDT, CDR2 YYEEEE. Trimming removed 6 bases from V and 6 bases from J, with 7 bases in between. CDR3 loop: CASIDPEQYV. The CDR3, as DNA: TGTGCCAGCATTGATCCCGAGCAGTACGTC.

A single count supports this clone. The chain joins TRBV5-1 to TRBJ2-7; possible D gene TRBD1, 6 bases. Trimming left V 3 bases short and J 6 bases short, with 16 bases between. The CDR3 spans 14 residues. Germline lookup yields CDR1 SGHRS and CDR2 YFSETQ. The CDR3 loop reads CASSWAGADGEQYF. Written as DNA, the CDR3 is TGCGCCAGCAGCTGGGCAGGGGCCGATGGCGAGCAGTACTTC. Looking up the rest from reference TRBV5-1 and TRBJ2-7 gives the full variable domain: KAGVTQTPRYLIKTRGQQVTLSCSPISGHRSVSWYQQTPGQGLQFLFEYFSETQRNKGNFPGRFSGRQFSNSRSEMNVSTLELGDSALYLCASSWAGADGEQYFGPGTRLTVT.

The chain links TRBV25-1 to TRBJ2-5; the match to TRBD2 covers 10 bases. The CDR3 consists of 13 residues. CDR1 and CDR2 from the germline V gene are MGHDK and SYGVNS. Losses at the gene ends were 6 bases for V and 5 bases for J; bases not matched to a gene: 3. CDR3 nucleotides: TGTGCCAGCAGGCTAGCGGGAGACGAGACCCAGTACTTC. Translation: CASRLAGDETQYF.

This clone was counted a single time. CDR3: CASSLWELAGVDEQFF. The CDR3 DNA reads as TGTGCCAGCAGCTTGTGGGAACTAGCGGGAGTTGATGAGCAGTTCTTC. The V gene is TRBV5-6, the J gene TRBJ2-1; 11 bases map to TRBD2. From germline, CDR1 is SGHDT and CDR2 YYEEEE. The CDR3 spans 16 residues. The V gene end was trimmed by 1 base and the J gene end by 8 bases; junction bases not matched to a gene: 8.

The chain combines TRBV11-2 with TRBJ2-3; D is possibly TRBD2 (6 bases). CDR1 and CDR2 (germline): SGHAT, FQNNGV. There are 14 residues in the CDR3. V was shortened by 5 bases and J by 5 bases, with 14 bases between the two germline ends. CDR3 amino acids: CASSPGLRGDTQYF. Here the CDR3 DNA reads TGTGCCAGCAGCCCAGGCTTGCGGGGAGATACGCAGTATTTT. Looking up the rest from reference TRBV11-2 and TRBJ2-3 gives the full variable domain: EAGVAQSPRYKIIEKRQSVAFWCNPISGHATLYWYQQILGQGPKLLIQFQNNGVVDDSQLPKDRFSAERLKGVDSTLKIQPAKLEDSAVYLCASSPGLRGDTQYFGPGTRLTVL.

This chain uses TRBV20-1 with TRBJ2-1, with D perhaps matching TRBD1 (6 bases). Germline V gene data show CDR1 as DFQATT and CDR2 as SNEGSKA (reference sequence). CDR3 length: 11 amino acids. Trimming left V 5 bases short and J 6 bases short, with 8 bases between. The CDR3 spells CSADRRNEQFF. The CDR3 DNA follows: TGCAGTGCTGACAGGCGCAATGAGCAGTTCTTC.

CDR3 residues: CAWQRGAQPQHF. The CDR3 DNA is TGTGCCTGGCAGCGGGGGGCTCAGCCCCAGCATTTT. The chain links TRBV30 to TRBJ1-5, with D tentatively TRBD1 (6 bases). Germline loops: CDR1 GTSNPN, CDR2 SVGIG (reference sequence). The V end was cut by 5 bases, the J end by 6 bases, with 11 bases between. This CDR3 has 12 amino acids. Combining the CDR3 with reference TRBV30 and TRBJ1-5 gives the whole variable domain SQTIHQWPATLVQPVGSPLSLECTVEGTSNPNLYWYRQAAGRGLQLLFYSVGIGQISSEVPQNLSASRPQDRQFILSSKKLLLSDSGFYLCAWQRGAQPQHFGDGTRLSIL.

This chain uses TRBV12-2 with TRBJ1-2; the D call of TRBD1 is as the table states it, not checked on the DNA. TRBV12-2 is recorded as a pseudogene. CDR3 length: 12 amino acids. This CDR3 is CASRSGVDGYTF. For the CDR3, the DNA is TGTGCAAGTCGTTCAGGGGTCGATGGCTACACCTTC.

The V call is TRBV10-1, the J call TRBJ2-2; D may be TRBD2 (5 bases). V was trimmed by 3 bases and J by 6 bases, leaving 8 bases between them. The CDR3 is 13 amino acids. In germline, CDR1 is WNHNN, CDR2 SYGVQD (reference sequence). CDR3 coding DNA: TGCGCCAGCAGTGATGTGGAGGCCGGGGAGCTGTTTTTT. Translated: CASSDVEAGELFF.

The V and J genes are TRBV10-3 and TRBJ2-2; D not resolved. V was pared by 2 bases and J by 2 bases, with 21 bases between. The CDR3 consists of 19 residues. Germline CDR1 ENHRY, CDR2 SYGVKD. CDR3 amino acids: CAISEGRYLFTFNTGELFF. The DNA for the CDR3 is TGTGCCATCAGTGAGGGACGCTACCTTTTTACCTTTAACACCGGGGAGCTGTTTTTT.

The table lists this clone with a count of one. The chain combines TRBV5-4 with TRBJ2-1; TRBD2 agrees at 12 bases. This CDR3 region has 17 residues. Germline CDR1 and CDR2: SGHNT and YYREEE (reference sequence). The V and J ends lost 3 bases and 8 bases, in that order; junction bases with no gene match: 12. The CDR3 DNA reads TGTGCCAGCAGCTCCCTTGGACTAGCGGGAATACGGGATGAGCAGTTCTTC. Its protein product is CASSSLGLAGIRDEQFF.

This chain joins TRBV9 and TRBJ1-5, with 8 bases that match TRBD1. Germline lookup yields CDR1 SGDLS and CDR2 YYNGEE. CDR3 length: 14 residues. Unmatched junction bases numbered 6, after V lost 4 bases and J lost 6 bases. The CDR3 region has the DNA TGTGCCAGCAGCCCGGGACAGGAGAGTCAGCCCCAGCATTTT. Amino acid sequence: CASSPGQESQPQHF.